The 17 T cell receptor beta chains presented below share a single source sample, sequenced in a study of blood T cell repertoires in COVID-19. Produced via immunoSEQ multiplex PCR; TCRdb's table is partial and in-frame only. Here the sample spans about 250,000 clones, more than 80% being singletons. The sample comprised peripheral blood. The receptors here all came from a woman aged 30 to 39 with active or convalescent COVID-19.

This chain links TRBV7-8 with TRBJ1-2; maybe TRBD1 (5 bases). In germline, CDR1 is SGHVS, CDR2 FQNEAQ. Trimming removed 4 bases at V and 8 bases at J, with 14 bases between. This CDR3 comprises 13 residues. CDR3 residues: CASSSGGVRGYTF. In DNA, the CDR3 is TGTGCCAGCAGCTCTGGGGGGGTTAGAGGCTACACCTTC.

V and J are TRBV4-3 and TRBJ1-1; D gene uncertain. Germline V lookup: CDR1 LGHNA, CDR2 YSLEER. The CDR3 is 12 residues long. Deletions cut 0 bases from V and 11 bases from J, with 10 bases between. The CDR3 DNA sequence: TGCGCCAGCAGCCAAGATTTACATGGTGCTTTCTTT. Amino acids: CASSQDLHGAFF.

This clone was seen only a few times. The chain uses TRBV11-3 and TRBJ1-1; TRBD1 is a possible D gene (5 bases). The CDR3 runs 14 residues. V was pared by 3 bases and J by 0 bases, with 8 bases between. The germline gives CDR1 SGHNT, CDR2 YENEEA. The CDR3 is CASSFDSMNTEAFF. CDR3 in DNA: TGTGCCAGCAGCTTTGACAGCATGAACACTGAAGCTTTCTTT.

The J gene is TRBJ2-5, the V gene TRBV27, with 10 bases matching TRBD1. The CDR3 consists of 15 residues. J lost 7 bases, V lost 5 bases, and 10 bases had no gene match. Germline assignment: CDR1 MNHEY and CDR2 SMNVEV (reference sequence). CDR3 amino acids: CASSPGTGASGTQYF. CDR3 sequence (DNA): TGTGCCAGCAGTCCCGGGACAGGGGCCTCCGGGACCCAGTACTTC.

V is TRBV6-1 and J is TRBJ2-7, with TRBD2 identical over 14 bases. J lost 3 bases, V lost 3 bases, and 7 bases had no gene match. Germline V gives CDR1 MNHNS, CDR2 SASEGT. The length of the CDR3 is 17 residues. Here the CDR3 reads CASSETSGGANFYEQYF. Here the CDR3 DNA reads TGTGCCAGCAGTGAGACTAGCGGGGGGGCTAATTTCTACGAGCAGTACTTC.

The chain is built from TRBV6-1 and TRBJ2-7, with 13 bases fitting TRBD2. In germline, CDR1 is MNHNS, CDR2 SASEGT. CDR3 length: 16 residues. V shed 3 bases and J 3 bases; nucleotides not matched to a gene: 5. CDR3 DNA: TGTGCCAGCAGTGACGGGCGGACTAGCGGGGGCTACGAGCAGTACTTC. Protein: CASSDGRTSGGYEQYF.

The chain uses TRBV6-5 and TRBJ2-6; no reliable D call. In germline, CDR1 is MNHEY, CDR2 SVGAGI. V was trimmed by 6 bases and J by 2 bases, leaving 5 bases between them. The CDR3 sequence is 13 residues long. The CDR3 loop reads CASRLAGANVLTF. The CDR3 DNA reads as TGTGCCAGCAGATTAGCTGGGGCCAACGTCCTGACTTTC.

This clone was counted once. V gene TRBV9 combines with J gene TRBJ2-3; 7 bases are shared with TRBD2. After removal of 7 bases from V and 0 bases from J, the junction contained 5 bases not matched to a gene. Germline V CDR1 and CDR2: SGDLS, YYNGEE. The CDR3 is 14 amino acids. CDR3 amino acids: CASSGRGSTDTQYF. The CDR3 nucleotides are TGTGCCAGCTCGGGGCGGGGGAGCACAGATACGCAGTATTTT.

The chain couples TRBV5-1 to TRBJ1-3; no clear D gene. The CDR3 contains 16 residues. V was pared by 1 base and J by 2 bases, with 13 bases between. Germline CDR1 reads SGHRS; CDR2 reads YFSETQ. CDR3: CASSLSLGRTGNTIYF. CDR3 nucleotides: TGCGCCAGCAGCTTGAGTCTGGGCAGGACTGGAAACACCATATATTTT.

The chain couples TRBV19 to TRBJ2-3; tentatively, D is TRBD1 (5 bases). The CDR3 sequence is 13 residues long. V dropped 7 bases and J dropped 3 bases, with 11 bases sitting between them. The germline V gene has CDR1 LNHDA and CDR2 SQIVND (reference sequence). The CDR3 reads CASNLRGTDTQYF. The CDR3, as DNA: TGTGCCAGTAATCTAAGGGGAACAGATACGCAGTATTTT.

This chain links TRBV28 with TRBJ1-4; no clear D. V lost 3 bases, J lost 7 bases, and 12 bases lay in between. The CDR3 is 14 amino acids. CDR1 and CDR2 (germline): MDHEN, SYDVKM. CDR3 amino acids: CASSLEIIGEKLFF. In DNA form, the CDR3 reads TGTGCCAGCAGTTTGGAGATCATAGGTGAAAAACTGTTTTTT.

The chain employs TRBV5-5 and TRBJ2-1; 10 nucleotides match TRBD2. There are 15 residues in the CDR3. Looked up from germline, CDR1 is SGHKS and CDR2 is YYEKEE (reference sequence). Trimming at V came to 4 bases and at J to 4 bases, leaving 5 bases not matched to a gene. The CDR3 DNA reads as TGTGCCAGCAGCCCCGGGACTAGCGTTTACAATGAGCAGTTCTTC. This sequence encodes CASSPGTSVYNEQFF.

The genes are TRBV19 and TRBJ2-7; 9 positions agree with TRBD1. The length of the CDR3 is 14 residues. Germline trimming cut 5 bases from V and 4 bases from J; bases unmatched to any gene: 6. Looked up from germline, CDR1 is LNHDA and CDR2 is SQIVND (reference sequence). The CDR3 sequence is CASSFGQGSYEQYF. As DNA, the CDR3 is TGTGCCAGTAGTTTCGGACAGGGGTCGTACGAGCAGTACTTC.

The chain couples TRBV5-6 to TRBJ1-2, with 9 nucleotides matching TRBD1. The V gene end was trimmed by 2 bases and the J gene end by 13 bases; junction bases not matched to a gene: 18. The germline V gene has CDR1 SGHDT and CDR2 YYEEEE. There are 16 residues in the CDR3. The CDR3 spells CASSLVDRGSYEGGTF. The CDR3 DNA reads as TGTGCCAGCAGCTTAGTGGACAGGGGTTCTTACGAAGGCGGCACCTTC.

The rearrangement links TRBV29-1 to TRBJ1-2; D might be TRBD1 (6 bases). V was shortened by 1 base and J by 4 bases, with 13 bases between the two germline ends. The CDR3 length is 14 residues. Germline assignment: CDR1 SQVTM and CDR2 ANQGSEA. In nucleotides, the CDR3 is TGCAGCGTTGAAGTGAACAGGGACGTCTATGGCTACACCTTC. This codes for CSVEVNRDVYGYTF. Filled out from reference TRBV29-1 and TRBJ1-2, the complete variable domain reads SAVISQKPSRDICQRGTSLTIQCQVDSQVTMMFWYRQQPGQSLTLIATANQGSEATYESGFVIDKFPISRPNLTFSTLTVSNMSPEDSSIYLCSVEVNRDVYGYTFGSGTRLTVV.

The sample holds one count of this clone. The rearrangement links TRBV4-3 to TRBJ1-4, with 7 bases matching TRBD1. The J segment lost 7 bases and the V segment lost 6 bases, leaving 8 bases of the junction unmatched. The CDR3 sequence is 14 residues long. CDR1 LGHNA and CDR2 YSLEER come from the germline V gene. The chain's CDR3 is CASRPPGGVEKLFF. The DNA for the CDR3 is TGCGCCAGCAGGCCCCCAGGGGGAGTTGAAAAACTGTTTTTT.

The CDR3 region has the DNA TGTGCCAGCAGCTTAGATCCGGTGCTGGTCACTGAAGCTTTCTTT. Amino acid sequence: CASSLDPVLVTEAFF. The chain uses TRBV7-2 and TRBJ1-1; D not resolved. Trimming cost V 1 base and J 4 bases, with 13 bases left between them. The CDR3 consists of 15 residues. CDR1 is SGHTA, CDR2 FQGNSA, per germline.